This T cell receptor (beta chain) originates from a study of T cells in Graves' hyperthyroidism and ophthalmopathy. General study findings and limits: The model's output predicted ophthalmopathy at a median of approximately 6.5 months prior to onset. Also found in blood were most expanded thyroid clonotypes above 0.001.

A word on this clonotype: Its antigen is as yet unknown.

Amplification of TCR beta CDR3 regions used RNA as the template. Researchers ran a first-round RT-PCR on the TCR CDR3 using the HTBI primer set. Each CDR3 protein gets one entry after TCRdb re-called the multiplex PCR reads with MiXCR. The table includes 600,000 or so distinct CDR3 sequences, around 46% detected once. Not enrolled were patients with uncontrolled infection, other autoimmune disease, pregnancy or lactation. V was shortened by 8 bases and J by 2 bases, with 13 bases between the two germline ends. The CDR3 runs to 15 residues. Germline V gene data show CDR1 as ENHRY and CDR2 as SYGVKD. This TCR came from a woman in her late teens or twenties with Graves' hyperthyroidism. The chain recombines TRBV10-3 with TRBJ2-6; D possibly uses TRBD1 or TRBD2 (5 bases each). The material sequenced was peripheral blood or thyroid tissue (not recorded which). The DNA of the CDR3 is TGTGCCATCGCCCGAGGGGATACTGGGGCCAACGTCCTGACTTTC. Its translation is CAIARGDTGANVLTF.